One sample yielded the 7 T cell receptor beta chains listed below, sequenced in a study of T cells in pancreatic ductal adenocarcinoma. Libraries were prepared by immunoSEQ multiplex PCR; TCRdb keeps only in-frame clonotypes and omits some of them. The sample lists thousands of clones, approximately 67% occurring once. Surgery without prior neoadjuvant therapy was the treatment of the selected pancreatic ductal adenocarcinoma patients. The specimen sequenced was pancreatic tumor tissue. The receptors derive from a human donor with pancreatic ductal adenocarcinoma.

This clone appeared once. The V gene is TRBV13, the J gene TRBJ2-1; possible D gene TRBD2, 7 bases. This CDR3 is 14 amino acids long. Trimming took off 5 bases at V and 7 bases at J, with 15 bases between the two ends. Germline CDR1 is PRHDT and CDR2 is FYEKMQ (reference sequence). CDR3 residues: CASSPLGGGNEQFF. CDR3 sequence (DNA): TGTGCCAGCAGCCCCCTAGGGGGGGGGAATGAGCAGTTCTTC.

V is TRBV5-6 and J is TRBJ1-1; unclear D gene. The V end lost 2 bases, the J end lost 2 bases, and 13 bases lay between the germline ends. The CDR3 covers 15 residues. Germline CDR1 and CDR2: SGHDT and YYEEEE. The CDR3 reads CASSLWARENTEAFF. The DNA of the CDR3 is TGTGCCAGCAGCTTATGGGCACGGGAAAACACTGAAGCTTTCTTT.

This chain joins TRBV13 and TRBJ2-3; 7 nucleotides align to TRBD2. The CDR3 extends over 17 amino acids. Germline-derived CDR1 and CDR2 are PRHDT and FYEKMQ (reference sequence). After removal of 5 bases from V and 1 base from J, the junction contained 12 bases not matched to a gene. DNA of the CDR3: TGTGCCAGCAGCCCTTCCCCGACTAGCTGGGGCACAGATACGCAGTATTTT. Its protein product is CASSPSPTSWGTDTQYF.

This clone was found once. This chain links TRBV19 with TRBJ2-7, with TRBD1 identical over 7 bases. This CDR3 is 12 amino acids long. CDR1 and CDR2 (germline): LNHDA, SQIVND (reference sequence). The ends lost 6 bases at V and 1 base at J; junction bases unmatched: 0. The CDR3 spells CASRGQSYEQYF. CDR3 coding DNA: TGTGCCAGTAGGGGACAGTCCTACGAGCAGTACTTC.

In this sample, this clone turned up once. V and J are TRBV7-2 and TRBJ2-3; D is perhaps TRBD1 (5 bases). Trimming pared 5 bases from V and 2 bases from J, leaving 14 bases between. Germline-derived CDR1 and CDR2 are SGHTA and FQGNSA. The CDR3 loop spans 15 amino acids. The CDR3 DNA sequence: TGTGCCAGCAGCCAAGGACACGTAGTCACAGATACGCAGTATTTT. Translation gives CASSQGHVVTDTQYF.

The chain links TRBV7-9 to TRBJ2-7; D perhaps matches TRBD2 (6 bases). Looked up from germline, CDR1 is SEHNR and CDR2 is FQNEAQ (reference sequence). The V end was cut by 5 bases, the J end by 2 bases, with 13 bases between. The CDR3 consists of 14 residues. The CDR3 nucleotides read TGTGCCAGCAGCGACTCGGGACTTCCCTACGAGCAGTACTTC. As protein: CASSDSGLPYEQYF.

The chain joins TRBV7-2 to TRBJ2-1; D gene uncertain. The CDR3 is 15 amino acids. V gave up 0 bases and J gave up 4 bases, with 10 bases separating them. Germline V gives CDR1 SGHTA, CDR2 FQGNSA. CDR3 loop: CASSLAASPYNEQFF. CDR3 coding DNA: TGTGCCAGCAGCTTAGCGGCTTCTCCATACAATGAGCAGTTCTTC.